This T cell receptor (beta chain) is from a study of shared clonotypes between healthy human individuals. Study results and caveats: Unshared clonotypes carried lower generation probabilities than those common to all four donors. Richness estimates generally favored naive over memory subsets.

This clone was detected once. Antigen unknown. Assay used: immunoSEQ multiplex PCR; TCRdb lists only in-frame clones, some missing. The table lists some 2,000,000 clones, 90% to 97% of them singletons. Trimming removed 6 bases from V and 6 bases from J; junction bases left unmatched: 8. CDR3 length: 14 residues. The V gene's germline CDR1 is SGHTA and CDR2 FQGTGA. The sequenced sample consisted of naive CD4+ T cells sorted from blood. The subset is: CD45RA+ positively selected. The clonotype was recovered from a man between 18 and 29 years old in good health. J is TRBJ1-5 and V is TRBV7-3, with TRBD1 identical over 7 bases. The CDR3 bases are TGTGCCAGCAGTCGTGGGACAGCCGGTCAGCCCCAGCATTTT. Amino acid sequence: CASSRGTAGQPQHF.